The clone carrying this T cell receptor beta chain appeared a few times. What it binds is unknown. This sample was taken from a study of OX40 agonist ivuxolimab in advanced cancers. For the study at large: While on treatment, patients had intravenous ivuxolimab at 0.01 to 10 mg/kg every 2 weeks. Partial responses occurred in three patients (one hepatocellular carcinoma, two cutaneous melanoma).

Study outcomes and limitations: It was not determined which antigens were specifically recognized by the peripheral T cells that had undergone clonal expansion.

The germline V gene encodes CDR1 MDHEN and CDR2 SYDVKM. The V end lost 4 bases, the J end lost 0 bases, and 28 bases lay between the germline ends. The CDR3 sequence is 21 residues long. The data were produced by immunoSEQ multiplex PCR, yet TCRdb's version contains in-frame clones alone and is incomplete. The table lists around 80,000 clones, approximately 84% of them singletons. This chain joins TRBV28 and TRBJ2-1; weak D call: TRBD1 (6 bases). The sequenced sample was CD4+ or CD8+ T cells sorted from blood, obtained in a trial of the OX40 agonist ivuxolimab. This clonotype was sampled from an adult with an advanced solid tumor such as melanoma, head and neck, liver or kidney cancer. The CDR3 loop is CASSSGILGLRLGGSYNEQFF. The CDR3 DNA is TGTGCCAGCAGTTCGGGGATACTAGGGTTGCGTTTAGGGGGCTCCTACAATGAGCAGTTCTTC.